The rows below give T cell receptor beta chains drawn from one sample of a study of metastatic and nonmetastatic thyroid tumors. TCRdb re-called the PCR reads via MiXCR. This table holds roughly 32,000 clones, approximately 8% found once. The sample taken for sequencing was blood. The source is a female donor with papillary thyroid cancer or a benign thyroid nodule (not recorded which). Some clones in this sample may be carry-over from other donors' samples. Each CDR3 is given with its conserved first and last residue. The D gene is left open where the match is weak. A clone size is listed for some rows: how often the clone was seen (once, few, many), or a class if it is expanded.

CDR3: CATSDTAPGTLHTEAFF; DNA: TGTGCCACCAGTGACACTGCCCCGGGGACCCTTCACACTGAAGCTTTCTTT; D: -; V: TRBV24-1; size: many; J: TRBJ1-1
CDR3: CASSSPEPGGRGEQFF; DNA: TGTGCCAGCAGTTCACCCGAACCGGGAGGCCGGGGTGAGCAGTTCTTC; D: TRBD2; V: TRBV28; size: -; J: TRBJ2-1
CDR3: CASSQDTAGAEETQYF; DNA: TGTGCCAGCAGCCAAGATACAGCGGGTGCGGAAGAGACCCAGTACTTC; D: -; V: TRBV3-1; size: many; J: TRBJ2-5
CDR3: CSARGLAGGVENEQFF; DNA: TGCAGTGCCCGGGGACTAGCGGGAGGGGTCGAGAATGAGCAGTTCTTC; D: TRBD2; V: TRBV20-1; size: many; J: TRBJ2-1
CDR3: CASSLRPEPKETQYF; DNA: TGTGCCAGCAGCTTAAGACCGGAACCCAAAGAGACCCAGTACTTC; D: -; V: TRBV7-2; size: many; J: TRBJ2-5
CDR3: CASSPPSGANVLTF; DNA: TGTGCCAGCTCACCACCGTCTGGGGCCAACGTCCTGACTTTC; D: -; V: TRBV18; size: many; J: TRBJ2-6
CDR3: CASSLGWTGAAYDYGYTF; DNA: TGCGCCAGCAGCTTGGGCTGGACAGGGGCCGCGTATGACTATGGCTACACCTTC; D: TRBD1; V: TRBV5-1; size: many; J: TRBJ1-2
CDR3: CSAPQGNTEAFF; DNA: TGCAGTGCTCCACAGGGGAACACTGAAGCTTTCTTT; D: -; V: TRBV20-1; size: many; J: TRBJ1-1
CDR3: CASSLAARDHNYGYTF; DNA: TGTGCCAGCAGTTTAGCGGCCAGGGACCATAACTATGGCTACACCTTC; D: -; V: TRBV12-3/TRBV12-4; size: many; J: TRBJ1-2
CDR3: CSAGQGGYETQYF; DNA: TGCAGTGCTGGCCAGGGAGGGTATGAGACCCAGTACTTC; D: TRBD2; V: TRBV20-1; size: many; J: TRBJ2-5
CDR3: CASSQTSGSNEQYF; DNA: TGTGCCAGCTCACAGACTAGCGGGAGCAACGAGCAGTACTTC; D: TRBD2; V: TRBV18; size: many; J: TRBJ2-7
CDR3: CASRSEGAGTGELFF; DNA: TGTGCCAGCAGGTCAGAGGGGGCAGGGACCGGGGAGCTGTTTTTT; D: TRBD1; V: TRBV12-3/TRBV12-4; size: many; J: TRBJ2-2
CDR3: CASSLSRDSVGPQHF; DNA: TGTGCCAGCAGCTTATCCCGGGACAGTGTTGGGCCCCAGCATTTT; D: TRBD1; V: TRBV11-2; size: many; J: TRBJ1-5
CDR3: CAIRATGTNQPQHF; DNA: TGTGCCATCAGAGCCACAGGGACTAATCAGCCCCAGCATTTT; D: -; V: TRBV10-3; size: many; J: TRBJ1-5
CDR3: CASSLWFGRTDTQYF; DNA: TGTGCCAGCAGTTTATGGTTTGGGAGAACAGATACGCAGTATTTT; D: -; V: TRBV27; size: many; J: TRBJ2-3
CDR3: CASSSQGANNYEQYF; DNA: TGTGCCAGCAGCTCTCAGGGGGCGAATAACTACGAGCAGTACTTC; D: TRBD1; V: TRBV5-4; size: many; J: TRBJ2-7
CDR3: CASSLGDLMTATNEKLFF; DNA: TGTGCCAGCAGTTTAGGGGACCTAATGACCGCAACTAATGAAAAACTGTTTTTT; D: -; V: TRBV12-3/TRBV12-4; size: many; J: TRBJ1-4
CDR3: CASRPLSDPSYF; DNA: TGTGCCAGCAGACCACTTTCAGACCCATCATATTTT; D: -; V: TRBV28; size: few; J: TRBJ2-3
CDR3: CASSLSPTDTQYF; DNA: TGTGCCAGCAGCTTATCCCCCACAGATACGCAGTATTTT; D: -; V: TRBV7-3; size: many; J: TRBJ2-3
CDR3: CASSLDGGLYEQYF; DNA: TGTGCCAGCAGCTTAGACGGGGGTCTCTACGAGCAGTACTTC; D: -; V: TRBV7-9; size: many; J: TRBJ2-7